A selection of T cell receptor beta chains follows, all from one sample in a study of Tregs in tolerant kidney transplant recipients. This table comes from immunoSEQ multiplex PCR, and its TCRdb copy is limited to in-frame clones, with some not included. This sample has 74,000 or so clones, with around 90% found just once. The specimen was CD4+ T cells from blood (PBMCs), collected 24 months after the transplant. The origin of the receptors is a human patient who received a combined kidney and bone marrow transplant. Some of these T cells may belong to the graft donor. Each CDR3 is given with its conserved first and last residue. The D gene is left open where the match is weak. Only some rows state a clone size, as once, few, many or a class for expanded clones.

cdr3_length: 17
clone_size: few
v_call: TRBV2
d_call: TRBD1
j_call: TRBJ1-5
cdr3_aa: CASIVDRGRYSNQPQHF
cdr3_nt: TGTGCCAGCATTGTCGACAGGGGAAGATATAGCAATCAGCCCCAGCATTTT

cdr3_length: 14
clone_size: NA
v_call: TRBV19
d_call: NA
j_call: TRBJ2-3
cdr3_aa: CASSIGDFTDTQYF
cdr3_nt: TGTGCCAGTAGTATAGGGGACTTCACAGATACGCAGTATTTT

cdr3_length: 18
clone_size: NA
v_call: TRBV5-1
d_call: TRBD2
j_call: TRBJ2-1
cdr3_aa: CASSQKAPVGTSDNEQFF
cdr3_nt: TGCGCCAGCAGCCAAAAGGCGCCCGTGGGGACTAGCGACAATGAGCAGTTCTTC

cdr3_length: 15
clone_size: NA
v_call: TRBV4-3
d_call: NA
j_call: TRBJ1-6
cdr3_aa: CASSQGPQGNSPLHF
cdr3_nt: TGCGCCAGCAGCCAAGGCCCCCAGGGAAATTCACCCCTCCACTTT

cdr3_length: 18
clone_size: NA
v_call: TRBV7-3
d_call: TRBD2
j_call: TRBJ2-1
cdr3_aa: CASSLTSWVASGSNEQFF
cdr3_nt: TGTGCCAGCAGCTTAACGTCGTGGGTGGCTAGCGGGAGCAATGAGCAGTTCTTC

cdr3_length: 14
clone_size: NA
v_call: TRBV5-1
d_call: TRBD2
j_call: TRBJ2-3
cdr3_aa: CASSWTRITDTQYF
cdr3_nt: TGCGCCAGCAGCTGGACTAGAATCACAGATACGCAGTATTTT

cdr3_length: 14
clone_size: NA
v_call: TRBV29-1
d_call: TRBD2
j_call: TRBJ2-7
cdr3_aa: CSVETSGSSYEQYF
cdr3_nt: TGCAGCGTAGAGACTAGCGGGAGCTCCTACGAGCAGTACTTC

cdr3_length: 13
clone_size: NA
v_call: TRBV6-1
d_call: TRBD1
j_call: TRBJ1-5
cdr3_aa: CASSWDSYQPQHF
cdr3_nt: TGTGCCAGCAGTTGGGACAGTTATCAGCCCCAGCATTTT

cdr3_length: 13
clone_size: NA
v_call: TRBV30
d_call: NA
j_call: TRBJ2-1
cdr3_aa: CAYRQSSYNEQFF
cdr3_nt: TGTGCCTACCGACAGAGCTCCTACAATGAGCAGTTCTTC

cdr3_length: 15
clone_size: once
v_call: TRBV11-2
d_call: NA
j_call: TRBJ1-2
cdr3_aa: CASSLVGRRDYGYTF
cdr3_nt: TGTGCCAGCAGCTTAGTGGGGCGCCGTGACTATGGCTACACCTTC

cdr3_length: 17
clone_size: NA
v_call: TRBV5-6
d_call: NA
j_call: TRBJ2-4
cdr3_aa: CASSLVVSAVAKNIQYF
cdr3_nt: TGTGCCAGCAGCTTGGTGGTCAGTGCGGTAGCCAAAAACATTCAGTACTTC

cdr3_length: 11
clone_size: NA
v_call: TRBV28
d_call: NA
j_call: TRBJ2-1
cdr3_aa: CASSFVGEQFF
cdr3_nt: TGTGCCAGCAGTTTTGTCGGGGAGCAGTTCTTC

cdr3_length: 15
clone_size: NA
v_call: TRBV14
d_call: TRBD2
j_call: TRBJ2-1
cdr3_aa: CASSQASSGRAQQFF
cdr3_nt: TGTGCCAGCAGCCAAGCTTCTAGCGGGAGGGCTCAGCAGTTCTTC

cdr3_length: 14
clone_size: NA
v_call: TRBV5-1
d_call: NA
j_call: TRBJ2-7
cdr3_aa: CASSLESQTYEQYF
cdr3_nt: TGCGCCAGCAGCTTGGAGTCACAGACCTACGAGCAGTACTTC

cdr3_length: 17
clone_size: NA
v_call: TRBV10-3
d_call: TRBD1
j_call: TRBJ2-6
cdr3_aa: CAISERTGASGANVLTF
cdr3_nt: TGTGCCATCAGTGAAAGGACAGGGGCCTCTGGGGCCAACGTCCTGACTTTC

cdr3_length: 14
clone_size: once
v_call: TRBV19
d_call: NA
j_call: TRBJ1-5
cdr3_aa: CASSMGQGSQPQHF
cdr3_nt: TGTGCCAGTAGTATGGGCCAGGGGAGTCAGCCCCAGCATTTT

cdr3_length: 15
clone_size: NA
v_call: TRBV4-3
d_call: TRBD1
j_call: TRBJ2-7
cdr3_aa: CASSQDQGASYEQYF
cdr3_nt: TGCGCCAGCAGCCAAGATCAGGGGGCATCCTACGAGCAGTACTTC

cdr3_length: 14
clone_size: NA
v_call: TRBV11-3
d_call: NA
j_call: TRBJ2-1
cdr3_aa: CASSLAGAYNEQFF
cdr3_nt: TGTGCCAGCAGCTTAGCGGGGGCCTACAATGAGCAGTTCTTC

cdr3_length: 15
clone_size: NA
v_call: TRBV9
d_call: NA
j_call: TRBJ2-7
cdr3_aa: CASSVALGSDYEQYF
cdr3_nt: TGTGCCAGCAGCGTAGCTTTAGGCAGTGACTACGAGCAGTACTTC

cdr3_length: 14
clone_size: NA
v_call: TRBV29-1
d_call: TRBD2
j_call: TRBJ2-7
cdr3_aa: CSVQVRGLAGEQYF
cdr3_nt: TGCAGCGTCCAGGTTCGGGGCCTAGCGGGCGAGCAGTACTTC

cdr3_length: 14
clone_size: NA
v_call: TRBV30
d_call: NA
j_call: TRBJ2-2
cdr3_aa: CAWSGGPNTGELFF
cdr3_nt: TGTGCCTGGAGCGGGGGGCCGAACACCGGGGAGCTGTTTTTT

cdr3_length: 13
clone_size: NA
v_call: TRBV4-3
d_call: NA
j_call: TRBJ1-1
cdr3_aa: CASSQGENTEAFF
cdr3_nt: TGCGCCAGCAGCCAGGGAGAGAACACTGAAGCTTTCTTT

cdr3_length: 15
clone_size: once
v_call: TRBV10-3
d_call: TRBD1
j_call: TRBJ2-7
cdr3_aa: CAISDPGQGNYEQYF
cdr3_nt: TGTGCCATCAGTGACCCCGGACAGGGGAACTACGAGCAGTACTTC

cdr3_length: 14
clone_size: NA
v_call: TRBV29-1
d_call: TRBD2
j_call: TRBJ2-3
cdr3_aa: CSSRASGFTDTQYF
cdr3_nt: TGCTCATCGAGGGCTAGCGGGTTTACAGATACGCAGTATTTT

cdr3_length: 16
clone_size: NA
v_call: TRBV18
d_call: NA
j_call: TRBJ1-1
cdr3_aa: CASSPIRGSADTEAFF
cdr3_nt: TGTGCCAGCTCACCAATAAGGGGCTCGGCGGACACTGAAGCTTTCTTT

cdr3_length: 15
clone_size: once
v_call: TRBV4-3
d_call: NA
j_call: TRBJ1-2
cdr3_aa: CASSHTTARGGGYTF
cdr3_nt: TGCGCCAGCAGCCACACGACCGCCCGAGGGGGAGGCTACACCTTC

cdr3_length: 16
clone_size: NA
v_call: TRBV2
d_call: NA
j_call: TRBJ1-1
cdr3_aa: CASSENRFFMNTEAFF
cdr3_nt: TGTGCCAGCAGTGAAAACAGGTTTTTCATGAACACTGAAGCTTTCTTT

cdr3_length: 15
clone_size: NA
v_call: TRBV7-9
d_call: TRBD2
j_call: TRBJ2-3
cdr3_aa: CASSLTGRGTDTQYF
cdr3_nt: TGTGCCAGCAGCCTTACTGGGAGGGGCACAGATACGCAGTATTTT

cdr3_length: 16
clone_size: NA
v_call: TRBV5-4
d_call: TRBD2
j_call: TRBJ2-3
cdr3_aa: CASSQGLAGVGDTQYF
cdr3_nt: TGTGCCAGCAGCCAAGGACTAGCGGGGGTGGGAGATACGCAGTATTTT

cdr3_length: 14
clone_size: NA
v_call: TRBV10-3
d_call: NA
j_call: TRBJ1-5
cdr3_aa: CAISERPGEQPQHF
cdr3_nt: TGTGCCATCAGTGAGAGGCCAGGGGAGCAGCCCCAGCATTTT

cdr3_length: 15
clone_size: NA
v_call: TRBV4-2
d_call: NA
j_call: TRBJ2-4
cdr3_aa: CASSQDYSFLNIQYF
cdr3_nt: TGTGCCAGCAGCCAAGATTACAGTTTCTTAAACATTCAGTACTTC

cdr3_length: 11
clone_size: NA
v_call: TRBV20-1
d_call: TRBD1
j_call: TRBJ1-1
cdr3_aa: CIFLGQGQAFF
cdr3_nt: TGCATCTTTCTGGGACAGGGACAAGCTTTCTTT

cdr3_length: 14
clone_size: NA
v_call: TRBV10-3
d_call: NA
j_call: TRBJ1-1
cdr3_aa: CAIRTHLEGTEAFF
cdr3_nt: TGTGCCATCAGGACCCACCTAGAGGGCACTGAAGCTTTCTTT

cdr3_length: 15
clone_size: NA
v_call: TRBV28
d_call: NA
j_call: TRBJ2-3
cdr3_aa: CASSLAGVSTDTQYF
cdr3_nt: TGTGCCAGCAGTTTGGCAGGGGTTAGCACAGATACGCAGTATTTT

cdr3_length: 13
clone_size: NA
v_call: TRBV7-2
d_call: NA
j_call: TRBJ1-1
cdr3_aa: CASSPAGNTEAFF
cdr3_nt: TGTGCCAGCAGCCCGGCGGGGAACACTGAAGCTTTCTTT

cdr3_length: 13
clone_size: NA
v_call: TRBV10-3
d_call: TRBD1
j_call: TRBJ1-1
cdr3_aa: CAIRTGQGTEAFF
cdr3_nt: TGTGCCATTCGGACAGGGCAAGGGACTGAAGCTTTCTTT

cdr3_length: 19
clone_size: NA
v_call: TRBV6-4
d_call: TRBD2
j_call: TRBJ2-2
cdr3_aa: CASSPRLTSGRGETGELFF
cdr3_nt: TGTGCCAGCAGCCCCCGATTGACCAGCGGGAGGGGAGAAACCGGGGAGCTGTTTTTT

cdr3_length: 12
clone_size: NA
v_call: TRBV7-2
d_call: NA
j_call: TRBJ2-1
cdr3_aa: CASSFLRGEQFF
cdr3_nt: TGTGCCAGCAGCTTTCTCCGAGGGGAGCAGTTCTTC

cdr3_length: 15
clone_size: few
v_call: TRBV19
d_call: TRBD2
j_call: TRBJ2-1
cdr3_aa: CASSYSGNDYNEQFF
cdr3_nt: TGTGCCAGTAGCTATAGCGGGAACGACTACAATGAGCAGTTCTTC

cdr3_length: 13
clone_size: NA
v_call: TRBV4-3
d_call: TRBD2
j_call: TRBJ2-3
cdr3_aa: CASSRERGGAQYF
cdr3_nt: TGCGCCAGCAGCCGAGAAAGGGGAGGGGCGCAGTATTTT

cdr3_length: 13
clone_size: NA
v_call: TRBV5-1
d_call: NA
j_call: TRBJ1-3
cdr3_aa: CASTGTDGNTIYF
cdr3_nt: TGCGCCAGCACGGGGACTGATGGAAACACCATATATTTT

cdr3_length: 14
clone_size: NA
v_call: TRBV18
d_call: NA
j_call: TRBJ1-4
cdr3_aa: CASSPSGVLEKLFF
cdr3_nt: TGTGCCAGCTCACCATCAGGGGTCCTTGAAAAACTGTTTTTT

cdr3_length: 13
clone_size: NA
v_call: TRBV19
d_call: TRBD2
j_call: TRBJ2-7
cdr3_aa: CASRSSGSYEQYF
cdr3_nt: TGTGCCAGTAGATCTAGCGGGAGCTACGAGCAGTACTTC

cdr3_length: 15
clone_size: NA
v_call: TRBV4-1
d_call: NA
j_call: TRBJ2-7
cdr3_aa: CASSTTGSRANEQYF
cdr3_nt: TGCGCCAGCAGCACAACAGGGAGTCGTGCCAACGAGCAGTACTTC

cdr3_length: 13
clone_size: NA
v_call: TRBV19
d_call: NA
j_call: TRBJ1-6
cdr3_aa: CASKKAVHSPLHF
cdr3_nt: TGTGCCAGCAAGAAGGCGGTGCATTCACCCCTCCACTTT

cdr3_length: 15
clone_size: NA
v_call: TRBV5-1
d_call: TRBD1
j_call: TRBJ2-3
cdr3_aa: CASSLRQGAADTQYF
cdr3_nt: TGCGCCAGCAGCTTGAGACAGGGGGCCGCAGATACGCAGTATTTT

cdr3_length: 14
clone_size: NA
v_call: TRBV7-2
d_call: TRBD2
j_call: TRBJ2-1
cdr3_aa: CASSLASGINEQFF
cdr3_nt: TGTGCCAGCAGCTTGGCTAGCGGGATAAATGAGCAGTTCTTC

cdr3_length: 15
clone_size: NA
v_call: TRBV19
d_call: TRBD2
j_call: TRBJ2-7
cdr3_aa: CASSTTSGRVGEQYF
cdr3_nt: TGTGCCAGTAGCACTACTAGCGGGAGGGTTGGCGAGCAGTACTTC

cdr3_length: 16
clone_size: NA
v_call: TRBV4-2
d_call: NA
j_call: TRBJ1-5
cdr3_aa: CASSQEGNRGGQPQHF
cdr3_nt: TGTGCCAGCAGCCAAGAGGGCAACCGGGGTGGTCAGCCCCAGCATTTT

cdr3_length: 14
clone_size: NA
v_call: TRBV7-3
d_call: NA
j_call: TRBJ2-1
cdr3_aa: CASSLSGAARPQFF
cdr3_nt: TGTGCCAGCAGCCTCTCAGGAGCGGCCCGTCCGCAGTTCTTC

cdr3_length: 16
clone_size: NA
v_call: TRBV5-6
d_call: TRBD1
j_call: TRBJ2-7
cdr3_aa: CASSLPTGPSGYEQYF
cdr3_nt: TGTGCCAGCAGCTTGCCGACAGGGCCCTCGGGGTACGAGCAGTACTTC

cdr3_length: 15
clone_size: NA
v_call: TRBV7-9
d_call: NA
j_call: TRBJ2-7
cdr3_aa: CASSLGQAFGYEQYF
cdr3_nt: TGTGCCAGCAGCTTAGGTCAAGCCTTCGGCTACGAGCAGTACTTC

cdr3_length: 15
clone_size: NA
v_call: TRBV6-1
d_call: NA
j_call: TRBJ2-7
cdr3_aa: CASSEISGLSYEQYF
cdr3_nt: TGTGCCAGCAGTGAAATCAGCGGGCTATCCTACGAGCAGTACTTC

cdr3_length: 15
clone_size: few
v_call: TRBV30
d_call: TRBD2
j_call: TRBJ2-5
cdr3_aa: CAWSIGGGTKETQYF
cdr3_nt: TGTGCCTGGAGTATCGGGGGGGGCACCAAAGAGACCCAGTACTTC

cdr3_length: 16
clone_size: NA
v_call: TRBV10-3
d_call: TRBD2
j_call: TRBJ2-3
cdr3_aa: CAISESGDAGADTQYF
cdr3_nt: TGTGCCATCAGTGAGTCCGGGGATGCGGGGGCAGATACGCAGTATTTT

cdr3_length: 17
clone_size: NA
v_call: TRBV15
d_call: TRBD2
j_call: TRBJ2-2
cdr3_aa: CATSRGFSGLNTGELFF
cdr3_nt: TGTGCCACCAGCAGAGGCTTTAGCGGGTTGAACACCGGGGAGCTGTTTTTT

cdr3_length: 15
clone_size: NA
v_call: TRBV13
d_call: TRBD1
j_call: TRBJ1-6
cdr3_aa: CASSLTGGSYSPLHF
cdr3_nt: TGTGCCAGCAGCCTCACAGGGGGCTCGTATTCCCCCCTCCACTTT